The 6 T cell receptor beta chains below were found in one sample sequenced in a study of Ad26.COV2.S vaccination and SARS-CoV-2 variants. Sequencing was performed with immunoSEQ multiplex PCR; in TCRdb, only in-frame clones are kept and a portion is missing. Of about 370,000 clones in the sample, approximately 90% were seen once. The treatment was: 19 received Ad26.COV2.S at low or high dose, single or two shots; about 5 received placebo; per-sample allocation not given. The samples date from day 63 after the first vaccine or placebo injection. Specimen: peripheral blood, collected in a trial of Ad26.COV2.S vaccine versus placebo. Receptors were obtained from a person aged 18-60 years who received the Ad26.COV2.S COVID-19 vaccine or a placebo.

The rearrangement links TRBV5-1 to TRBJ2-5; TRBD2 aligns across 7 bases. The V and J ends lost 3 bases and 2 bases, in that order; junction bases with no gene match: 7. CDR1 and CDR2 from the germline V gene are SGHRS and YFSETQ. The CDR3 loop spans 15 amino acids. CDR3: CASSSLAGSQETQYF. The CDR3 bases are TGCGCCAGCAGCTCCTTAGCGGGTAGTCAAGAGACCCAGTACTTC.

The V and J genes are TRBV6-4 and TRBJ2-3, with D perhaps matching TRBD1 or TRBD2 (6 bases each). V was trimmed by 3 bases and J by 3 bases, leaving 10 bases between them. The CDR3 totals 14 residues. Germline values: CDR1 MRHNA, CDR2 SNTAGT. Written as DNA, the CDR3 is TGTGCCAGCAGTGAACAGGGAGGTACAGATACGCAGTATTTT. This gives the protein CASSEQGGTDTQYF.

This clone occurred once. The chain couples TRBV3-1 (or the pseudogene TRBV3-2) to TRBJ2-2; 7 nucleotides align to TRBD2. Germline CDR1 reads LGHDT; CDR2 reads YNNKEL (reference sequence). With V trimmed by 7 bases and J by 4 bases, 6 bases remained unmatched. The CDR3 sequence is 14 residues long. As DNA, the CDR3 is TGTGCCAGCACAAGGGACTACCTCACCGGGGAGCTGTTTTTT. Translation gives CASTRDYLTGELFF.

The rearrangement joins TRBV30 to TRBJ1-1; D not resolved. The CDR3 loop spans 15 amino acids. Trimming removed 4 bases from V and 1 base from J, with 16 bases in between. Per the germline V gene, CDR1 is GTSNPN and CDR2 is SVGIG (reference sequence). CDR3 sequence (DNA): TGTGCCTGGAATCCAGGACCTCAAGAGAACACTGAAGCTTTCTTT. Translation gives CAWNPGPQENTEAFF.

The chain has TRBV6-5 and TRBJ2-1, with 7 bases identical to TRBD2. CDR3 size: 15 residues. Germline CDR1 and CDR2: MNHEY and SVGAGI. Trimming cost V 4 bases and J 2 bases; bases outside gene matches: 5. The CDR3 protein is CASSSSGSPYNEQFF. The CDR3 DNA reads TGTGCCAGCAGTTCTAGCGGTTCCCCCTACAATGAGCAGTTCTTC.

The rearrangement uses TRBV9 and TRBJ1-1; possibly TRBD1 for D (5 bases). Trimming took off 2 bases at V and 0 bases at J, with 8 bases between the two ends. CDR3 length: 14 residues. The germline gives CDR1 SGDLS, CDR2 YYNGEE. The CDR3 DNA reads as TGTGCCAGCAGCGTGGACACTATGAACACTGAAGCTTTCTTT. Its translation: CASSVDTMNTEAFF.